This T cell receptor beta chain was identified during a study of CD8+ T cells in alopecia areata (dated by TCRdb to 2017 to 2018). About the full investigation: Treated patients were enrolled in an open-label pilot trial of oral tofacitinib, 5 to 10 mg twice daily, for moderate-to-severe alopecia areata. Patients stayed on tofacitinib for 6 to 18 months and then had 6 months of follow-up off drug so that delayed response and recurrence could be assessed. In both human patients and the C3H/HeJ mouse model, the study applied high-throughput TCRbeta sequencing to look at T cell clonal expansion in alopecia areata. Human TCRbeta sequencing covered scalp tissue and sorted CD4+ and CD8+ peripheral blood T cells from patchy and totalis/universalis alopecia areata patients and healthy controls. Biopsies were taken from tofacitinib-treated patients at baseline and again at 4 and 24 weeks into treatment, and several of those patients also had a later scalp biopsy. Clonality in the scalp was compared among normal scalp (n=4), patchy alopecia areata scalp (n=8), and alopecia totalis/universalis scalp (n=8). RNA was obtained with the PAXgene miRNA kit for fixed scalp, the miRNeasy kit for PBMCs, and the RNeasy kit for mouse skin. immunoSEQ multiplex PCR using 35 Vbeta forward primers and 13 Jbeta reverse primers was used to amplify TCRbeta CDR3 regions. Findings and caveats that apply to the study as a whole: Scalp TCR repertoire analysis is complicated because resident alphabeta T cells in normal human skin are also sequenced, whereas mouse skin is dominated by gammadelta T cells. Shared TCR sequences between patients were less evident than in mice, which may be partly attributable to HLA diversity in the patient population. Compared with normal scalp, lesional scalp, particularly in alopecia totalis/universalis, had higher clonality and more expanded CD8+ clones, which suggests antigenic drive.

Trimming costs V 5 bases and J 5 bases, and their ends lie 16 bases apart. As encoded in the germline V gene, CDR1 is SGHVS while CDR2 is FNYEAQ. The CDR3 spans 16 residues, from the cysteine through the phenylalanine. Only CDR3 DNA is held: 48 bases, read in frame from base 1. Libraries were made using the immunoSEQ multiplex PCR assay. To provide template for TCR sequencing, every sample had RNA extracted and reverse transcribed into cDNA. SuperScript III was used to make first-strand cDNA, primed with a 2:1 mix of oligo-dT and random hexamers. A synthetic immune receptor repertoire was used to assess amplification bias, and residual bias was removed computationally. The authors' analysis ran thus. Raw reads were preprocessed to remove errors, and CDR3 was defined according to IMGT conventions as the region from the conserved cysteine to phenylalanine. Clonality was computed as 1 minus the Shannon entropy, with the entropy normalized by log2 of the number of productive unique TCRs. Scalp TCRbeta sequences were cross-referenced with sorted blood CD4 and CD8 repertoires so that the CD4 or CD8 identity of scalp clones could be inferred. TCRdb took this table from immuneACCESS and kept in-frame rearrangements with V and J called. Such tables lack part of the clones; where checked against another copy, unresolved V genes explain under half of the gap, and the rest is unexplained. V and J calls and clone size come straight from that table; D and trimming were deduced from the DNA. This sample is represented by hundreds of thousands of clones; roughly 69% of them were singletons. The ten largest account for around 1.2% of the sample.

The intended sense of this specimen's time point label: baseline before oral tofacitinib. Lesional scalp punch biopsies and peripheral blood were collected from alopecia areata patients. After PBMCs were isolated by density centrifugation and stained for CD3, CD4 and CD8, a FACSAria was used to sort CD4+ and CD8+ T cells. As for this clone: Its antigen is unknown. No base quality information exists; no much larger clone differs at one position.

This specimen consisted of CD4+ T cells sorted from blood, obtained at week 0. The rearrangement joined TRBV7-6 to TRBJ1-6; a weak D assignment points to TRBD1 (5 bases agree). This clonotype was sampled from a human donor with alopecia areata. The CDR3 here reads CASSVGHGGDNSPLHF. The DNA is TGTGCCAGCAGCGTGGGCCACGGGGGTGATAATTCACCCCTCCACTTT. The CDR3 plus the reference TRBV7-6 and TRBJ1-6 genes for the other parts give the full variable domain: GAGVSQSPRYKVTKRGQDVALRCDPISGHVSLYWYRQALGQGPEFLTYFNYEAQQDKSGLPNDRFSAERPEGSISTLTIQRTEQRDSAMYRCASSVGHGGDNSPLHFGNGTRLTVT.